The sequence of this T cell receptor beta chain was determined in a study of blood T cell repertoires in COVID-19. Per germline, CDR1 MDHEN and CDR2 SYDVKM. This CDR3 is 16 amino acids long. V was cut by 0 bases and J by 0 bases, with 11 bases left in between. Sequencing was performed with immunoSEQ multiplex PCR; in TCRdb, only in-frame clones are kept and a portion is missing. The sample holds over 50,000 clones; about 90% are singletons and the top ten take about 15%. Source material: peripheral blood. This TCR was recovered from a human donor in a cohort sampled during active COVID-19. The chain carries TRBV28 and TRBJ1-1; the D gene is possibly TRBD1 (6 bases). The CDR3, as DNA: TGTGCCAGCAGTTTATGGGAGGGGGGGTTGAACACTGAAGCTTTCTTT. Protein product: CASSLWEGGLNTEAFF.